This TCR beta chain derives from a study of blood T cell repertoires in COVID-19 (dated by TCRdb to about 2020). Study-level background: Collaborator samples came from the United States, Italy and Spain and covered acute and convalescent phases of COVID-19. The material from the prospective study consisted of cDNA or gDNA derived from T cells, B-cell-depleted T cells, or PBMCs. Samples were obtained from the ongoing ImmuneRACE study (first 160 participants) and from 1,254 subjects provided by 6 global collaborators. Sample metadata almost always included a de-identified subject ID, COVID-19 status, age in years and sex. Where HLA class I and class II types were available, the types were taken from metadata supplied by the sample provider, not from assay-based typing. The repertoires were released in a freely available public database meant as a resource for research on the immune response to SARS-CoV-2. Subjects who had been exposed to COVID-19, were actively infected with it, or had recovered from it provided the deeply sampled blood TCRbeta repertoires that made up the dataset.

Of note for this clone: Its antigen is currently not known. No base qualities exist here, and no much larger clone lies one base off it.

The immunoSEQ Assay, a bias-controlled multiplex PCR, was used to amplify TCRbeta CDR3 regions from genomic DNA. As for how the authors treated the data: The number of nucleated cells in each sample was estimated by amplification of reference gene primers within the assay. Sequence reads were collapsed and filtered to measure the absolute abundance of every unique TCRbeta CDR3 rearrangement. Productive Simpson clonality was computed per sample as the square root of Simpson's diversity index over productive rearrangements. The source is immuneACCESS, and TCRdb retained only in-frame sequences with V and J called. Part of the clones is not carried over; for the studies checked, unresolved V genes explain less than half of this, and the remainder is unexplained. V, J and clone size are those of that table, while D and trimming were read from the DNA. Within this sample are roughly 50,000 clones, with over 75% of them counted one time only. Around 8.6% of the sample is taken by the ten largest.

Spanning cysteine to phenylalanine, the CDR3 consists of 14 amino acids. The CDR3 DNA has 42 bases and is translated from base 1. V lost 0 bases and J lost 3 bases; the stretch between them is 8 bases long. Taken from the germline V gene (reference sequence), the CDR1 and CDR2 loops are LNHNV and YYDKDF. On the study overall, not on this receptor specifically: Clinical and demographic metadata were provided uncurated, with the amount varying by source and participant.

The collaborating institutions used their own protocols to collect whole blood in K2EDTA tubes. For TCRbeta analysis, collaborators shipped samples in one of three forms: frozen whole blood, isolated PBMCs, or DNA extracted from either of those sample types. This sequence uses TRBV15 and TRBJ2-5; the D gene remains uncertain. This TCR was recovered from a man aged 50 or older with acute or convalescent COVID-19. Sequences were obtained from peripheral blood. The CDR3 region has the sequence CATSREGYKETQYF. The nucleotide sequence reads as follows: TGTGCCACCAGCAGAGAGGGCTACAAAGAGACCCAGTACTTC.